The rows below give T cell receptor beta chains drawn from one sample of a study of low-dose radiotherapy and immunotherapy resistance in tumors. TCRdb reprocessed the reads via MiXCR and lists one record per CDR3 protein. Of around 58,000 distinct CDR3 sequences in the sample, less than 30% were seen once. Source: PBMCs, taken after low-dose radiotherapy plus immunotherapy. The receptors here all came from a male donor with prostate cancer. The CDR3 runs from the conserved cysteine through the conserved F or W. Clone size, where shown, is once, few, many, or a class for clones that have expanded.

clone size: many
V gene: TRBV7-2
CDR3 protein: CASSPGTSGRVKSYEQYF

clone size: NA
V gene: TRBV3-1
CDR3 protein: CASSQIRGGLAGELFF

clone size: many
V gene: TRBV9
CDR3 protein: CASSVGTLEETQYF

clone size: many
V gene: TRBV3-1
CDR3 protein: CASSRVESGGQDNEQFF

clone size: few
V gene: TRBV5-1
CDR3 protein: CASSLDDSPRRPDTQYF

clone size: many
V gene: TRBV7-2
CDR3 protein: CASSLAAADYEQYF

clone size: many
V gene: TRBV27
CDR3 protein: CASSRSQRGGSNEQFF

clone size: NA
V gene: TRBV7-2
CDR3 protein: CASSPMTELLNTEAFF

clone size: medium-sized
V gene: TRBV5-4
CDR3 protein: CASSSGREIQETQYF

clone size: NA
V gene: TRBV2
CDR3 protein: CASSVRGLNTEAFF

clone size: many
V gene: TRBV19
CDR3 protein: CASSKDIQETQYF

clone size: many
V gene: TRBV29-1
CDR3 protein: CSTRDSLYEQYF

clone size: many
V gene: TRBV20-1
CDR3 protein: CSATSGTGTKGYTF

clone size: many
V gene: TRBV19
CDR3 protein: CASSAGIYEQYF

clone size: many
V gene: TRBV6-2/TRBV6-3
CDR3 protein: CASSYGTGLYQPQHF

clone size: many
V gene: TRBV5-5
CDR3 protein: CASLTLPRETQYF

clone size: few
V gene: TRBV25-1
CDR3 protein: CASSVPSGTVDRETQYF

clone size: many
V gene: TRBV19
CDR3 protein: CASSIRGRDGYTF

clone size: many
V gene: TRBV6-2/TRBV6-3
CDR3 protein: CASSHQGGTEAFF

clone size: NA
V gene: TRBV10-1
CDR3 protein: CASSESLGTEKNIQYF

clone size: many
V gene: TRBV28
CDR3 protein: CASKKQGAVGYTF

clone size: many
V gene: TRBV6-6
CDR3 protein: CASALGGSSYNEQFF

clone size: many
V gene: TRBV5-4
CDR3 protein: CASSLGLAGAQETQYF

clone size: NA
V gene: TRBV2
CDR3 protein: CASSIRDTQYF